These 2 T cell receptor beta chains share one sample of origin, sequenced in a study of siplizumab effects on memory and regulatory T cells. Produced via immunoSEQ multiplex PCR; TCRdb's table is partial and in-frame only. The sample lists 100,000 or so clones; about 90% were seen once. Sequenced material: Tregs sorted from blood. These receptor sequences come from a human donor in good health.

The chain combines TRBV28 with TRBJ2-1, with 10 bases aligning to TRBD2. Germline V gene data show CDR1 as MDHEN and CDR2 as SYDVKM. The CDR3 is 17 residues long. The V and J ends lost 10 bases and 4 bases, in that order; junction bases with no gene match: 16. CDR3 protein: CATGGLARTGGYNEQFF. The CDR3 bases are TGTGCCACCGGGGGACTAGCGCGAACGGGTGGGTACAATGAGCAGTTCTTC.

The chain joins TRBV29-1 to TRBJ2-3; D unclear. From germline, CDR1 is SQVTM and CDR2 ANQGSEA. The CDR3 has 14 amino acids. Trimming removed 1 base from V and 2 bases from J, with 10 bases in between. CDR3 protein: CSVEAPSDTDTQYF. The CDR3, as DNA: TGCAGCGTTGAAGCCCCTTCCGACACAGATACGCAGTATTTT.